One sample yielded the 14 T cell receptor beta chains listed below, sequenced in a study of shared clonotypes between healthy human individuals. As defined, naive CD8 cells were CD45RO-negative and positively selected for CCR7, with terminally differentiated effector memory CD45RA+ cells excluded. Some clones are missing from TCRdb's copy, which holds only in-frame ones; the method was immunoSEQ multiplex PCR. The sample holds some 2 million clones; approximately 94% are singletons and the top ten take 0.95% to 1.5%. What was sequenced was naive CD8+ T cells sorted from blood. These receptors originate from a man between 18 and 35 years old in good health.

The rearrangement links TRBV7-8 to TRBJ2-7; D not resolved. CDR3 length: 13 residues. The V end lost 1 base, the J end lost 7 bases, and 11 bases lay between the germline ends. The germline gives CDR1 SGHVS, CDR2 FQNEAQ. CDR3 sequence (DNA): TGTGCCAGCAGCTTAGGTCCTGTCGTTGAGCAGTACTTC. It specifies CASSLGPVVEQYF.

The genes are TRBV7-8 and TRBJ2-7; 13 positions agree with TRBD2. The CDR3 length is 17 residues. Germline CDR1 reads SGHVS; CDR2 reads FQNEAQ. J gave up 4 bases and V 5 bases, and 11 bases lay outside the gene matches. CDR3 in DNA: TGTGCCAGCAGCAGAGAGGGCGGACTAGCGGGAGTTTACGAGCAGTACTTC. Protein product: CASSREGGLAGVYEQYF. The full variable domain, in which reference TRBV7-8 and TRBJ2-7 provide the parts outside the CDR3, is GAGVSQSPRYKVAKRGQDVALRCDPISGHVSLFWYQQALGQGPEFLTYFQNEAQLDKSGLPSDRFFAERPEGSVSTLKIQRTQQEDSAVYLCASSREGGLAGVYEQYFGPGTRLTVT.

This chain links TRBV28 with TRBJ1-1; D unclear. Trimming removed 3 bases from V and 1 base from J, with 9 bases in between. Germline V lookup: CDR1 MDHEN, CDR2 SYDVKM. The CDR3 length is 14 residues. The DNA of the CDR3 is TGTGCCAGCAGTTTGTTTCATTCGAACACTGAAGCTTTCTTT. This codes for CASSLFHSNTEAFF.

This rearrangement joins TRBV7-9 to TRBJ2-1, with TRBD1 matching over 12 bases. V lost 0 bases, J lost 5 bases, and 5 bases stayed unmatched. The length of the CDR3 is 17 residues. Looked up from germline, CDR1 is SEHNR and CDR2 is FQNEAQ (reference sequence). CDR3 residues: CASSLAPGQGADNEQFF. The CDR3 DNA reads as TGTGCCAGCAGCTTAGCACCGGGACAGGGGGCGGACAATGAGCAGTTCTTC.

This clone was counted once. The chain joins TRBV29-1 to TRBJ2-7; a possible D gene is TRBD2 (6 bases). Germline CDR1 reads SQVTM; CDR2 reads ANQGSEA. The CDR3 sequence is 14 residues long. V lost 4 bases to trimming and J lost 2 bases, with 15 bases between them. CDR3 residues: CSVGGGFRPYEQYF. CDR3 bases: TGCAGCGTTGGAGGAGGGTTTAGACCCTACGAGCAGTACTTC.

The CDR3: CASPRSHRANTEAFF. CDR3 coding DNA: TGTGCCAGCCCGAGGAGCCACAGAGCTAACACTGAAGCTTTCTTT. This rearrangement joins TRBV6-4 to TRBJ1-1, with no clear D. The CDR3 is made up of 15 amino acids. Trimming took 8 bases from V and 2 from J, leaving 18 bases between them. From germline, CDR1 is MRHNA and CDR2 SNTAGT.

The CDR3 coding sequence is TGTGCCAGCAGCTTAAAGTCCGGGGACACCGGGGAGCTGTTTTTT. Translating it yields CASSLKSGDTGELFF. The chain employs TRBV7-2 and TRBJ2-2; a weak D match, TRBD2 (5 bases). The CDR3 sequence is 15 residues long. CDR1 SGHTA and CDR2 FQGNSA come from the germline V gene. V lost 2 bases and J lost 3, with 10 bases in between.

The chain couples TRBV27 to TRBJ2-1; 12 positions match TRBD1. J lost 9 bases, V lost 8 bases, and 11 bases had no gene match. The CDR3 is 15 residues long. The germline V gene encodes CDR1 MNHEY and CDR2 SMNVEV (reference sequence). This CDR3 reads CASSRGTGGAGEQFF. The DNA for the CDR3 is TGTGCCAGCTCACGAGGGACAGGGGGCGCGGGTGAGCAGTTCTTC.

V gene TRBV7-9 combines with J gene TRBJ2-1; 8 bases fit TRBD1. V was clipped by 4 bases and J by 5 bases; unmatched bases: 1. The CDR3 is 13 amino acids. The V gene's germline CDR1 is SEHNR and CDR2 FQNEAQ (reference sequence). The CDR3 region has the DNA TGTGCCAGCAGCTGGGGACAGGACAATGAGCAGTTCTTC. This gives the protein CASSWGQDNEQFF.

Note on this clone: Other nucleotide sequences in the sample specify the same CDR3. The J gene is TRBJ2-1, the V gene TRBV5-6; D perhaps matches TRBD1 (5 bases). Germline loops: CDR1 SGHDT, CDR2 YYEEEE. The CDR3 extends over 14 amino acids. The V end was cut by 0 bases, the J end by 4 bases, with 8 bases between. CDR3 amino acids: CASSLGDSYNEQFF. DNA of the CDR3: TGTGCCAGCAGCTTGGGCGACAGTTACAATGAGCAGTTCTTC.

CDR3 coding DNA: TGTGCCAGCAGTTTTCAGGGGCCGTCTGGAAACACCATATATTTT. Encoded protein: CASSFQGPSGNTIYF. V is TRBV27 and J is TRBJ1-3, with D perhaps TRBD1 (6 bases). The V and J ends lost 3 bases and 1 base respectively, with 10 bases between them. The CDR3 runs 15 residues. Germline loops: CDR1 MNHEY, CDR2 SMNVEV (reference sequence).

The CDR3 nucleotides are TGTGCCAGCAGCTTAAGTCTGTCAGGGGTGACGGATACGCAGTATTTT. Its translation is CASSLSLSGVTDTQYF. The chain links TRBV7-6 to TRBJ2-3; a weak D match, TRBD1 (6 bases). Germline lookup yields CDR1 SGHVS and CDR2 FNYEAQ. V was clipped by 2 bases and J by 6 bases, with 18 bases between them. CDR3 length: 16 amino acids.

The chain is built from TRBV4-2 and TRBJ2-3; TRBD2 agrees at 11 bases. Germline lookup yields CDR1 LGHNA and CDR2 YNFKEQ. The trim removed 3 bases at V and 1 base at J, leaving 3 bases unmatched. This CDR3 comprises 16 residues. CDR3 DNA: TGTGCCAGCAGCCAGATGACTAGCGGGGGCACAGATACGCAGTATTTT. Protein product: CASSQMTSGGTDTQYF.

The CDR3 here is CASSPRPGQGETQYF. Written as DNA, the CDR3 is TGCGCCAGCAGCCCACGGCCGGGACAGGGGGAGACCCAGTACTTC. The chain is built from TRBV5-1 and TRBJ2-5; 10 positions match TRBD1. Germline V gene data show CDR1 as SGHRS and CDR2 as YFSETQ. The CDR3 covers 15 residues. The junction had 8 bases not matched to a gene; V was cut back by 4 bases and J by 5 bases.